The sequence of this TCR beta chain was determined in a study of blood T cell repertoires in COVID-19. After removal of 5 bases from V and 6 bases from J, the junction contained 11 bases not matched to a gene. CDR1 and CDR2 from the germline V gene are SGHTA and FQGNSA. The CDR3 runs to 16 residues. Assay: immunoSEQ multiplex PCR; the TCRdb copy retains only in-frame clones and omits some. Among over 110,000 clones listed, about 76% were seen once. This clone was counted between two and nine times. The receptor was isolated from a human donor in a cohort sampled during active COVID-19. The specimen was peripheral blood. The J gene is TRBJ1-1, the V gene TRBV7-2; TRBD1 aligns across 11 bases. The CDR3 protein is CASSPGTGGLRPEAFF. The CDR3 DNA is TGTGCCAGCAGCCCCGGGACAGGGGGTTTGCGTCCTGAAGCTTTCTTT.